The 16 T cell receptor beta chains given below trace back to one sample, sequenced in a study of blood T cell repertoires in COVID-19. TCRdb's table, derived via immunoSEQ multiplex PCR, lists solely in-frame clones and lacks some. The table shows over 200,000 clones, with roughly 85% occurring only once. Source material: PBMCs or T cells enriched from blood (not recorded which). These receptor sequences come from a man between 35 and 55 years old who had recovered from COVID-19.

On this clone itself: The same CDR3 arises from other DNA sequences in this sample as well. J is TRBJ1-1 and V is TRBV7-9, with 7 bases that match TRBD1. The CDR3 has 14 residues. V trimming: 5 bases; J trimming: 1 base; junction bases outside the gene matches: 4. The V gene's germline CDR1 is SEHNR and CDR2 FQNEAQ (reference sequence). As DNA, the CDR3 is TGTGCCAGCAGCCAAGGACAGGAGAACACTGAAGCTTTCTTT. Translated, it gives CASSQGQENTEAFF.

V gene TRBV25-1 combines with J gene TRBJ2-7, with D possibly being TRBD1 (5 bases). Germline CDR1 is MGHDK and CDR2 is SYGVNS. Trimming removed 6 bases from V and 1 base from J, with 16 bases in between. The length of the CDR3 is 15 residues. DNA of the CDR3: TGTGCCAGCAGCCCTACCCTGGGGCTTTCCTACGAGCAGTACTTC. Protein product: CASSPTLGLSYEQYF.

This clone has just one count. V usage is TRBV10-2 and J usage is TRBJ2-2, with D possibly TRBD2 on 6 matching bases. The CDR3 has 15 amino acids. Per the germline V gene, CDR1 is WSHSY and CDR2 is SAAADI. The V gene lost 2 bases and the J gene lost 4 bases, with 11 bases spanning the gap. As DNA, the CDR3 is TGCGCCAGCAGTGAGAGGAGGGGTGGCACCGGGGAGCTGTTTTTT. Protein product: CASSERRGGTGELFF.

The V and J genes are TRBV4-1 and TRBJ2-3, with TRBD2 identical over 7 bases. The V segment lost 0 bases and the J segment 0 bases; nucleotides outside the gene matches: 9. This CDR3 spans 18 amino acids. Germline values: CDR1 MGHRA, CDR2 YSYEKL. DNA for the CDR3: TGCGCCAGCAGCCAAGAAGGATCCAGCGGGGCAAGCACAGATACGCAGTATTTT. It codes for CASSQEGSSGASTDTQYF.

The chain is built from TRBV27 and TRBJ2-7, with TRBD2 identical over 9 bases. V dropped 4 bases and J dropped 7; count of bases not matched to a gene: 8. There are 14 residues in the CDR3. CDR1 MNHEY and CDR2 SMNVEV come from the germline V gene (reference sequence). In DNA form, the CDR3 reads TGTGCCAGCAGTTCCGGGACTAGCTGGTGGGAGCAGTACTTC. It is translated as CASSSGTSWWEQYF.

The chain links TRBV7-3 to TRBJ2-7, with D uncertain. V was cut by 5 bases and J by 6 bases, with 11 bases left in between. CDR1 SGHTA and CDR2 FQGTGA come from the germline V gene. The CDR3 is made up of 12 amino acids. The CDR3 DNA is TGTGCCAGCAGCCGAGGAGATGGCGAGCAGTACTTC. Translating gives CASSRGDGEQYF.

The chain employs TRBV7-6 and TRBJ1-2; D call uncertain. CDR1 is SGHVS and CDR2 is FNYEAQ in the germline V gene. The CDR3 runs to 12 residues. V lost 5 bases to trimming and J lost 8 bases, with 12 bases between them. Here the CDR3 reads CASSGLWEGYTF. CDR3 coding DNA: TGTGCCAGCAGCGGACTATGGGAGGGCTACACCTTC. The variable domain in full, with the rest retrieved from reference TRBV7-6 and TRBJ1-2, is GAGVSQSPRYKVTKRGQDVALRCDPISGHVSLYWYRQALGQGPEFLTYFNYEAQQDKSGLPNDRFSAERPEGSISTLTIQRTEQRDSAMYRCASSGLWEGYTFGSGTRLTVV.

The rearrangement joins TRBV18 to TRBJ1-3; TRBD1 agrees at 12 bases. CDR1 KGHSH and CDR2 LQKENI come from the germline V gene. Trimming took 3 bases from V and 2 from J; bases not matched to a gene: 2. The CDR3 is 16 residues long. CDR3 in amino acids: CASSPGTGGAGNTIYF. The CDR3, as DNA: TGTGCCAGCTCACCGGGGACAGGGGGCGCTGGAAACACCATATATTTT.

The chain links TRBV6-5 to TRBJ1-1; tentative D call: TRBD1 (6 bases). V was pared by 6 bases and J by 6 bases, with 17 bases between. The CDR3 is 14 amino acids. CDR1 MNHEY and CDR2 SVGAGI come from the germline V gene. In DNA, the CDR3 is TGTGCCAGCAGGTTACTCAACAGGGCGTCTGAAGCTTTCTTT. It specifies CASRLLNRASEAFF.

The V call is TRBV7-9, the J call TRBJ1-2, with TRBD1 as a possible D gene (6 bases). Per the germline V gene, CDR1 is SEHNR and CDR2 is FQNEAQ (reference sequence). Between the trimmed V and J ends, which lost 3 bases and 8 bases, there was a span of 10 bases. The CDR3 is 12 amino acids. CDR3 residues: CASSLTGYGYTF. CDR3 nucleotides: TGTGCCAGCAGCTTGACAGGTTACGGCTACACCTTC.

V usage is TRBV18 and J usage is TRBJ1-5, with D possibly matching TRBD1 (6 bases). The CDR3 covers 14 residues. V was trimmed by 1 base and J by 4 bases, leaving 8 bases between them. Germline assignment: CDR1 KGHSH and CDR2 LQKENI. Written as DNA, the CDR3 is TGTGCCAGCTCACCACGGACAGATAATCAGCCCCAGCATTTT. It translates to CASSPRTDNQPQHF. Together with reference TRBV18 and TRBJ1-5, the CDR3 gives the full variable domain: NAGVMQNPRHLVRRRGQEARLRCSPMKGHSHVYWYRQLPEEGLKFMVYLQKENIIDESGMPKERFSAEFPKEGPSILRIQQVVRGDSAAYFCASSPRTDNQPQHFGDGTRLSIL.

The rearrangement links TRBV27 to TRBJ1-5; 9 bases align to TRBD1. Germline V CDR1 and CDR2: MNHEY, SMNVEV (reference sequence). The CDR3 sequence is 15 residues long. V lost 3 bases, J lost 7 bases, and 7 bases stayed unmatched. CDR3 loop: CASSFRQGVEQPQHF. The CDR3 DNA is TGTGCCAGCAGTTTTCGACAGGGGGTGGAACAGCCCCAGCATTTT.

This clone showed up just once. This chain uses TRBV7-2 with TRBJ2-5, with D uncertain. This CDR3 has 12 amino acids. Germline-derived CDR1 and CDR2 are SGHTA and FQGNSA. The V gene lost 2 bases and the J gene lost 5 bases, with 6 bases spanning the gap. CDR3 residues: CASSLLTETQYF. The CDR3 bases are TGTGCCAGCAGCTTACTAACCGAGACCCAGTACTTC.

This clone was observed a few times. The chain has TRBV5-1 and TRBJ1-2; no reliable D call. This CDR3 is 14 amino acids long. The germline gives CDR1 SGHRS, CDR2 YFSETQ. Trimming stripped 0 bases from V and 7 bases from J, with 13 bases between. CDR3 residues: CASSLGPASGGYTF. Written as DNA, the CDR3 is TGCGCCAGCAGCTTGGGCCCAGCCAGCGGTGGCTACACCTTC.

This clone was seen a few times. The chain couples TRBV19 to TRBJ1-2; 8 nucleotides align to TRBD1. Germline CDR1 and CDR2: LNHDA and SQIVND (reference sequence). This CDR3 is built from 15 residues. V shed 0 bases, J shed 5 bases, and the junction held 5 bases outside the gene matches. The CDR3 DNA is TGTGCCAGTAGTATAGATACGCAGGGGGCGTATGGCTACACCTTC. It encodes CASSIDTQGAYGYTF.

This clone was counted only a few times. The chain uses TRBV28 and TRBJ2-7; the match to TRBD1 covers 7 bases. Looked up from germline, CDR1 is MDHEN and CDR2 is SYDVKM. The CDR3 has 14 amino acids. J gave up 2 bases and V 4 bases, and 5 bases lay outside the gene matches. CDR3 amino acids: CASSSQTGTYEQYF. In DNA form, the CDR3 reads TGTGCCAGCAGTTCGCAGACAGGGACCTACGAGCAGTACTTC.